Presented here are 8 T cell receptor beta chains from one specimen sequenced in a study of shared clonotypes between healthy human individuals. Here immunoSEQ multiplex PCR was the method, and the copy in TCRdb shows in-frame clones only, minus some. Of 2,100,000 or so clones in the sample, 95% were seen once. Sequences were obtained from naive CD4+ T cells sorted from blood. Subset in this sample: CD45RA+ positively selected. The receptors originated from a man between 18 and 35 years old in good health.

The CDR3: CASSPGGPYEQYF. CDR3 nucleotides: TGTGCCAGCAGCCCCGGGGGACCCTACGAGCAGTACTTC. This rearrangement joins TRBV27 to TRBJ2-7; D may be TRBD2 (6 bases). V was trimmed by 6 bases and J by 2 bases, leaving 11 bases between them. CDR3 length equals 13 residues. Germline V lookup: CDR1 MNHEY, CDR2 SMNVEV (reference sequence).

This clone was picked up a small number of times. The J gene is TRBJ2-1, the V gene TRBV5-1; the match to TRBD2 covers 8 bases. CDR1 and CDR2 from the germline V gene are SGHRS and YFSETQ. The CDR3 has 16 amino acids. Trimming cost V 4 bases and J 4 bases; bases outside gene matches: 10. CDR3: CASSPTGGGTYNEQFF. The CDR3, as DNA: TGCGCCAGCAGCCCCACAGGCGGGGGGACGTACAATGAGCAGTTCTTC.

V gene TRBV6-1 combines with J gene TRBJ1-5; D is uncertain. This CDR3 spans 15 amino acids. Germline CDR1 MNHNS, CDR2 SASEGT. V lost 4 bases to trimming and J lost 0 bases, with 10 bases between them. The CDR3 DNA reads TGTGCCAGCAGTGCCCAGCAATATAGCAATCAGCCCCAGCATTTT. This sequence encodes CASSAQQYSNQPQHF.

In its sample, this clone was seen once. This sequence joins TRBV9 and TRBJ2-1; 10 bases align to TRBD1. The CDR3 contains 15 residues. Germline V gene data show CDR1 as SGDLS and CDR2 as YYNGEE. V shed 1 base, J shed 10 bases, and the junction held 8 bases outside the gene matches. The CDR3 DNA reads TGTGCCAGCAGCGTAACCGGGACAGGGGATTGGGAGCAGTTCTTC. Translating gives CASSVTGTGDWEQFF.

The V and J genes are TRBV7-2 and TRBJ2-7, with D possibly TRBD1 on 5 matching bases. Germline V lookup: CDR1 SGHTA, CDR2 FQGNSA. V was cut by 5 bases and J by 3 bases, with 14 bases left in between. The CDR3 totals 14 residues. The CDR3 loop reads CASSPRTPRYEQYF. CDR3 nucleotides: TGTGCCAGCAGCCCCCGGACACCACGCTACGAGCAGTACTTC.

This clone has more than one count but fewer than ten. The chain has TRBV30 and TRBJ1-6, with D unclear. The CDR3 is 12 residues long. The germline V and J ends were trimmed by 3 bases and 7 bases, with 7 bases remaining between them. In germline, CDR1 is GTSNPN, CDR2 SVGIG (reference sequence). The CDR3 region has the DNA TGTGCCTGGAGGATAGGGAATTCACCCCTCCACTTT. The encoded protein is CAWRIGNSPLHF.

The chain has TRBV7-8 and TRBJ2-7; D is unresolved. CDR1 and CDR2 (germline): SGHVS, FQNEAQ. The CDR3 has 15 residues. V was pared by 1 base and J by 3 bases, with 13 bases between. The CDR3 DNA reads TGTGCCAGCAGCTTAGTGGGGTTATCAGACTACGAGCAGTACTTC. This sequence encodes CASSLVGLSDYEQYF.

The chain has TRBV10-2 and TRBJ1-2, with D hard to call. V dropped 3 bases and J dropped 1 base, with 6 bases sitting between them. This CDR3 has 13 residues. Germline assignment: CDR1 WSHSY and CDR2 SAAADI. The CDR3 DNA is TGCGCCAGCAGTGAAGCGTATAACTATGGCTACACCTTC. It is translated as CASSEAYNYGYTF.